The 22 T cell receptor beta chains presented below share a single source sample, sequenced in a study of T cells after yellow fever vaccination. TCRdb redid the calling of the 5' RACE reads with MiXCR, one entry per CDR3 protein. The sample records 300,000 to 400,000 distinct CDR3 sequences, 8.7% being singletons. The source was PBMCs, collected on the day of the first yellow fever vaccination. These receptors were obtained from a man aged 18 to 30 who received the YFV17D yellow fever vaccine.

This clonotype appeared a few times. V is TRBV2 and J is TRBJ2-7; weak D call: TRBD2 (5 bases). Germline assignment: CDR1 SNHLY and CDR2 FYNNEI. V shed 6 bases and J shed 0 bases, with 18 bases lying between them. The length of the CDR3 is 16 residues. CDR3: CASRDPSSGLSYEQYF. The CDR3, as DNA: TGTGCCAGCAGGGATCCTAGCAGCGGCCTCTCCTACGAGCAGTACTTC.

Concerning this clonotype: A read error may be the cause here, since a much bigger clone is one base away. This sequence joins TRBV10-1 and TRBJ2-1, with D perhaps being TRBD1 or TRBD2 (6 bases each). There are 14 residues in the CDR3. Per germline, CDR1 WNHNN and CDR2 SYGVQD (reference sequence). The CDR3, as DNA: TGCGCCAGCACTGAGAGGGGGGAATACAATGAGCAGTTCTTC. The encoded protein is CASTERGEYNEQFF.

This clonotype was picked up a small number of times. CDR3 amino acids: CASSLTGPSSYNSPLHF. The CDR3 nucleotides read TGTGCCAGTAGTCTTACAGGGCCCAGCTCCTATAATTCACCCCTCCACTTT. The chain has TRBV19 and TRBJ1-6, with TRBD1 as a possible D gene (6 bases). The CDR3 contains 17 residues. V shed 5 bases and J shed 0 bases, with 14 bases lying between them. Germline CDR1 is LNHDA and CDR2 is SQIVND (reference sequence).

This clonotype was counted between two and nine times. This chain links TRBV7-6 with TRBJ2-7; perhaps TRBD1 as D (6 bases). The CDR3 has 16 residues. Germline V CDR1 and CDR2: SGHVS, FNYEAQ. V shed 4 bases and J shed 0 bases, with 16 bases lying between them. As DNA, the CDR3 is TGTGCCAGCAGCTCGGGTGTCAGGGGCTCCTCCTACGAGCAGTACTTC. This gives the protein CASSSGVRGSSYEQYF.

In its sample, this clonotype was seen a few times. V usage is TRBV5-1 and J usage is TRBJ2-5; D possibly corresponds to TRBD1 (6 bases). Looked up from germline, CDR1 is SGHRS and CDR2 is YFSETQ. This CDR3 is built from 16 residues. Deletions cut 0 bases from V and 3 bases from J, with 15 bases between. This chain's CDR3 is CASSLGLGPGEETQYF. The CDR3 nucleotides read TGCGCCAGCAGCTTGGGATTAGGGCCAGGGGAAGAGACCCAGTACTTC.

This clonotype turned up a few times. The chain combines TRBV6-5 with TRBJ1-5; a possible D gene is TRBD1 (6 bases). The V end was cut by 2 bases, the J end by 5 bases, with 16 bases between. The CDR3 is made up of 16 amino acids. CDR1 is MNHEY and CDR2 is SVGAGI in the germline V gene. CDR3 loop: CASSYLVYREDQPQHF. DNA of the CDR3: TGTGCCAGCAGTTACCTCGTATACAGGGAGGATCAGCCCCAGCATTTT.

Many counts were recorded for this clonotype. The J gene is TRBJ2-3, the V gene TRBV9, with TRBD2 identical over 9 bases. This CDR3 contains 14 residues. V shed 7 bases, J shed 1 base, and the junction held 4 bases outside the gene matches. Germline V gene sequence: CDR1 SGDLS, CDR2 YYNGEE. This chain's CDR3 is CASGAGGGTDTQYF. CDR3 sequence (DNA): TGTGCCAGCGGAGCGGGGGGTGGCACAGATACGCAGTATTTT. Using reference TRBV9 and TRBJ2-3 for the parts outside the CDR3, the full variable domain is DSGVTQTPKHLITATGQRVTLRCSPRSGDLSVYWYQQSLDQGLQFLIQYYNGEERAKGNILERFSAQQFPDLHSELNLSSLELGDSALYFCASGAGGGTDTQYFGPGTRLTVL.

This clonotype was counted only a few times. The J gene is TRBJ1-1, the V gene TRBV3-1, with D possibly being TRBD1 (6 bases). CDR1 and CDR2 from the germline V gene are LGHDT and YNNKEL (reference sequence). Trimming left V 3 bases short and J 11 bases short, with 16 bases between. CDR3 length: 13 residues. CDR3 loop: CASSHGQSLVAFF. In DNA form, the CDR3 reads TGTGCCAGCAGCCATGGACAGTCACTAGTGGCTTTCTTT.

This clonotype was counted many times. This chain joins TRBV4-2 and TRBJ2-5; 7 nucleotides agree with TRBD2. CDR3 size: 16 residues. V was clipped by 3 bases and J by 4 bases; unmatched bases: 11. Germline V gene data show CDR1 as LGHNA and CDR2 as YNFKEQ. The CDR3 spells CASSQPGGREVETQYF. Here the CDR3 DNA reads TGTGCCAGCAGCCAGCCGGGAGGTAGGGAGGTAGAGACCCAGTACTTC.

This clonotype was counted a few times. The chain recombines TRBV5-1 with TRBJ2-2, with 10 bases lining up with TRBD2. Trimming removed 7 bases from V and 3 bases from J; junction bases left unmatched: 6. Per germline, CDR1 SGHRS and CDR2 YFSETQ. The CDR3 is 15 amino acids. CDR3 amino acids: CASGPGTSDTGELFF. Written as DNA, the CDR3 is TGCGCCAGCGGACCCGGGACTAGCGACACCGGGGAGCTGTTTTTT. Combining the CDR3 with reference TRBV5-1 and TRBJ2-2 gives the whole variable domain KAGVTQTPRYLIKTRGQQVTLSCSPISGHRSVSWYQQTPGQGLQFLFEYFSETQRNKGNFPGRFSGRQFSNSRSEMNVSTLELGDSALYLCASGPGTSDTGELFFGEGSRLTVL.

This clonotype was detected only a few times. The chain carries TRBV2 and TRBJ1-3; D may be TRBD1 (5 bases). This CDR3 region has 15 residues. The ends were cut back, 6 bases at V and 4 bases at J, with 16 bases in the middle. Germline V gene sequence: CDR1 SNHLY, CDR2 FYNNEI. CDR3 protein: CASRPPGLGGNTIYF. The CDR3 DNA is TGTGCCAGCAGACCTCCGGGGCTAGGAGGAAACACCATATATTTT.

CDR3: CASSQAEATRENIQYF. As DNA, the CDR3 is TGTGCCAGCAGCCAAGCAGAGGCCACGAGGGAAAACATTCAGTACTTC. The chain carries TRBV4-2 and TRBJ2-4, with a tentative D call TRBD2 (5 bases). V lost 1 base to trimming and J lost 5 bases, with 15 bases between them. The CDR3 spans 16 residues. The germline V gene encodes CDR1 LGHNA and CDR2 YNFKEQ.

This clonotype has only a few counts. The J gene is TRBJ1-4, the V gene TRBV5-1; tentatively, D is TRBD1 (5 bases). There are 14 residues in the CDR3. Per the germline V gene, CDR1 is SGHRS and CDR2 is YFSETQ. V dropped 0 bases and J dropped 8 bases, with 11 bases sitting between them. CDR3 coding DNA: TGCGCCAGCAGCTTGGGGGACCCCAGGGAAAAACTGTTTTTT. This sequence encodes CASSLGDPREKLFF.

This clonotype appeared a few times. J is TRBJ2-7 and V is TRBV4-1, with 10 bases matching TRBD1. J gave up 2 bases and V 3 bases, and 7 bases lay outside the gene matches. The CDR3 has 16 amino acids. Germline V lookup: CDR1 MGHRA, CDR2 YSYEKL. CDR3 DNA sequence: TGCGCCAGCAGCCAGGAGGGACAGGGGAGGGCCTACGAGCAGTACTTC. Protein: CASSQEGQGRAYEQYF.

The table lists this clonotype with a few counts. The genes are TRBV12-3 or TRBV12-4 and TRBJ1-1; D call uncertain. V was cut by 5 bases and J by 4 bases, with 14 bases left in between. The CDR3 runs 14 residues. Written as DNA, the CDR3 is TGTGCCAGCAGTCGCTATGAGGTCAGCACTGAAGCTTTCTTT. Its translation: CASSRYEVSTEAFF.

The V and J genes are TRBV27 and TRBJ1-2; D is uncertain. CDR1 is MNHEY and CDR2 is SMNVEV in the germline V gene (reference sequence). The CDR3 is 14 amino acids. Trimming stripped 8 bases from V and 0 bases from J, with 13 bases between. Written as DNA, the CDR3 is TGTGCCAGCGGACCTTACGCAGCTAACTATGGCTACACCTTC. Translated, it gives CASGPYAANYGYTF.

This clonotype was counted many times. The CDR3 sequence is CASSLKALRRQETQYF. The DNA for the CDR3 is TGTGCCAGCAGTTTAAAGGCCCTCAGACGTCAAGAGACCCAGTACTTC. V and J are TRBV12-3 or TRBV12-4 and TRBJ2-5; D is unresolved. The CDR3 is 16 residues long. Trimming left V 2 bases short and J 2 bases short, with 15 bases between.

This clonotype was seen more than once but under ten times. This chain links TRBV5-1 with TRBJ2-3; D gene ambiguous. Deletions cut 0 bases from V and 0 bases from J, with 14 bases between. CDR1 is SGHRS and CDR2 is YFSETQ in the germline V gene. The CDR3 extends over 17 amino acids. CDR3 protein: CASSLAGSSRSTDTQYF. As DNA, the CDR3 is TGCGCCAGCAGCTTGGCCGGGTCTAGTCGTAGCACAGATACGCAGTATTTT. Full variable domain (remainder filled in from reference TRBV5-1 and TRBJ2-3): KAGVTQTPRYLIKTRGQQVTLSCSPISGHRSVSWYQQTPGQGLQFLFEYFSETQRNKGNFPGRFSGRQFSNSRSEMNVSTLELGDSALYLCASSLAGSSRSTDTQYFGPGTRLTVL.

The chain joins TRBV6-1 to TRBJ1-2; D is unresolved. CDR3 length: 15 residues. V was trimmed by 6 bases and J by 3 bases, leaving 17 bases between them. Germline V CDR1 and CDR2: MNHNS, SASEGT. Here the CDR3 DNA reads TGTGCCAGCAGCCAAGGGCTCTCTGGTCACTATGGCTACACCTTC. Its protein is CASSQGLSGHYGYTF.

There are a few counts of this clonotype. The genes are TRBV7-2 and TRBJ2-5, with a tentative D call TRBD2 (5 bases). The germline V gene encodes CDR1 SGHTA and CDR2 FQGNSA. V was trimmed by 5 bases and J by 5 bases, leaving 15 bases between them. There are 14 residues in the CDR3. In DNA form, the CDR3 reads TGTGCCAGCAGCGGGAGTTGGGGTATGGAGACCCAGTACTTC. Encoded protein: CASSGSWGMETQYF.

This clonotype came up a few times. The chain has TRBV10-3 and TRBJ2-3; 7 positions agree with TRBD2. Germline-derived CDR1 and CDR2 are ENHRY and SYGVKD. This CDR3 contains 15 residues. V gave up 1 base and J gave up 7 bases; unmatched junction bases: 8. CDR3 sequence reads: CAISELAVGGNTQYF. CDR3 DNA sequence: TGTGCCATCAGTGAGTTGGCGGTCGGGGGGAATACGCAGTATTTT.

In its sample, this clonotype was seen many times. CDR3 DNA sequence: TGCGCCAGCAGCACCGGGACGGCTAATGAAAAACTGTTTTTT. Translating gives CASSTGTANEKLFF. The chain couples TRBV5-1 to TRBJ1-4, with a possible D match to TRBD1 (5 bases). Germline lookup yields CDR1 SGHRS and CDR2 YFSETQ. The V and J ends lost 4 bases and 3 bases respectively, with 10 bases between them. CDR3 length: 14 residues.